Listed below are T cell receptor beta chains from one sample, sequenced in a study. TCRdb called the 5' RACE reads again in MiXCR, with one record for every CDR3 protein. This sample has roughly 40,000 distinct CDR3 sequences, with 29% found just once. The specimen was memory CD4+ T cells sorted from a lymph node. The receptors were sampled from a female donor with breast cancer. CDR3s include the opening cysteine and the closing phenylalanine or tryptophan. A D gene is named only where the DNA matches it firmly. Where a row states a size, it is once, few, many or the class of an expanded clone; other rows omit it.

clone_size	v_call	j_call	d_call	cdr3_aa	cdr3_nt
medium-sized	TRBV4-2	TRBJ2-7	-	CASSHEGGQVYEQYF	TGTGCCAGCAGCCATGAAGGGGGTCAGGTTTACGAGCAGTACTTC
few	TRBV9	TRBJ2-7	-	CASSPGSNHEQYF	TGTGCCAGCAGTCCGGGGTCGAACCACGAGCAGTACTTC
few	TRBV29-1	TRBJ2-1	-	CSARPHSHEQFF	TGCAGCGCCCGCCCCCATAGCCATGAGCAGTTCTTC
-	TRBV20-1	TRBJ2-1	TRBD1	CSATGQVYNEQFF	TGCAGTGCTACGGGACAGGTTTACAATGAGCAGTTCTTC
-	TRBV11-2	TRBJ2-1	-	CTSSPGTAYNEQFF	TGTACCAGCAGCCCAGGGACGGCCTACAATGAGCAGTTCTTC
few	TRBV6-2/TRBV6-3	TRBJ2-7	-	CASSGTDTYEQYF	TGTGCCAGCTCCGGGACGGATACCTACGAGCAGTACTTC
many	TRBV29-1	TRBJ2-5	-	CSVDPGPWEETQYF	TGCAGCGTGGACCCGGGGCCCTGGGAGGAGACCCAGTACTTC
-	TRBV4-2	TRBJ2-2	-	CASSQEVLAYTGELFF	TGTGCCAGCAGCCAAGAGGTCCTAGCTTACACCGGGGAGCTGTTTTTT
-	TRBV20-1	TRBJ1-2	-	CSAGPAGRVEDYTF	TGCAGTGCGGGCCCCGCCGGAAGGGTAGAGGACTACACCTTC
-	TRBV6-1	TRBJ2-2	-	CASSDRGNGELFF	TGTGCCAGCAGTGACAGGGGAAACGGGGAGCTGTTTTTT
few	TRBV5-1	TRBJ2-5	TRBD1	CASSLAGTGVETQYF	TGCGCCAGCAGCTTGGCCGGGACAGGGGTGGAGACCCAGTACTTC
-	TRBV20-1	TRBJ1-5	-	CSAQAEPNQPQHF	TGCAGTGCTCAAGCTGAGCCCAATCAGCCCCAGCATTTT
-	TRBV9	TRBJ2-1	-	CASNSAGTYNEQFF	TGTGCCAGCAATTCGGCGGGAACCTACAATGAGCAGTTCTTC
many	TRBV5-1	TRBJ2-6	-	CASRATDSGANVLTF	TGCGCCAGCAGAGCTACAGATTCTGGGGCCAACGTCCTGACTTTC
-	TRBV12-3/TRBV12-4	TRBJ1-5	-	CVSSWGYNQPQHF	TGTGTCAGCAGCTGGGGGTACAATCAGCCCCAGCATTTT
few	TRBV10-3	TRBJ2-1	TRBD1	CAISLKDREDEQFF	TGTGCCATCAGTCTTAAGGACAGGGAAGATGAGCAGTTCTTC
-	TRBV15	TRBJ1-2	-	CATSRGGSDYGYTF	TGTGCCACCAGCAGAGGTGGGTCTGACTATGGCTACACCTTC
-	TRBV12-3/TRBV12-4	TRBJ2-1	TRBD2	CASSSFSGSSYNEQFF	TGTGCCAGCAGTTCCTTTAGCGGGAGCTCCTACAATGAGCAGTTCTTC
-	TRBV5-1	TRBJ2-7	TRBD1	CASSIPGQGYEQYF	TGCGCCAGCAGCATACCGGGACAGGGTTACGAGCAGTACTTC
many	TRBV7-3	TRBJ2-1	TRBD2	CASSSGNYNEQFF	TGTGCCAGCTCTAGCGGAAACTACAATGAGCAGTTCTTC
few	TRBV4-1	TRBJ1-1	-	CASSQDPGVRTEAFF	TGCGCCAGCAGCCAAGACCCCGGGGTTCGTACTGAAGCTTTCTTT
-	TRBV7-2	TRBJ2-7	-	CASSLPNRDIASYEQYF	TGTGCCAGCAGCCTACCTAACCGGGACATAGCCTCCTACGAGCAGTACTTC
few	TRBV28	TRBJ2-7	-	CASSVQTGPLYF	TGTGCCAGCAGTGTCCAGACAGGACCTCTATACTTC
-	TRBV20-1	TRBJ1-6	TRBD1	CSARSRGQGFSPLHF	TGCAGTGCTAGATCTCGGGGACAGGGGTTTTCACCCCTCCACTTT
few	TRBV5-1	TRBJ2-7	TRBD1	CASEERRTGIYEQYF	TGCGCCAGCGAAGAACGTAGGACAGGGATCTACGAGCAGTACTTC
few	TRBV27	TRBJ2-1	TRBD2	CASRVSGGANEQFF	TGTGCCAGCAGAGTTAGCGGGGGGGCGAATGAGCAGTTCTTC
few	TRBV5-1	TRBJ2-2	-	CASRSRDWTNTGELFF	TGCGCCAGCAGGTCGAGGGACTGGACGAACACCGGGGAGCTGTTTTTT
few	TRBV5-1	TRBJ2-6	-	CASSLDSYSGANVLTF	TGCGCCAGCAGCTTGGACAGTTACTCTGGGGCCAACGTCCTGACTTTC
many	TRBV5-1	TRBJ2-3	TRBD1	CASSPSGQVNTDTQYF	TGCGCCAGCAGCCCGTCGGGACAGGTCAACACAGATACGCAGTATTTT
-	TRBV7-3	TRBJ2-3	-	CASSFTGRTDTQYF	TGTGCCAGCAGCTTCACAGGGAGGACAGATACGCAGTATTTT
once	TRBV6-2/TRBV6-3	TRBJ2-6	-	CASSYSIGVSGANVLTF	TGTGCCAGCAGTTACTCGATAGGGGTCTCTGGGGCCAACGTCCTGACTTTC
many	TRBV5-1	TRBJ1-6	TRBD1	CASSGDSLRNSPLHF	TGCGCCAGCAGCGGGGACAGCTTGCGTAATTCACCCCTCCACTTT
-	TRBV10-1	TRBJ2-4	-	CASRYSNIQYF	TGCGCCAGCAGGTACTCGAACATTCAGTACTTC
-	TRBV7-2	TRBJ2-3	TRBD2	CASSQELAATDTQYF	TGTGCCAGCAGCCAAGAACTAGCGGCTACAGATACGCAGTATTTT
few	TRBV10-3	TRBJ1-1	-	CAISDVGSLNTEAFF	TGTGCCATCAGTGACGTAGGGAGTCTGAACACTGAAGCTTTCTTT
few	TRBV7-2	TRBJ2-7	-	CASSPRVGGPSYEQYF	TGTGCCAGCAGCCCCCGCGTGGGTGGTCCGTCCTACGAGCAGTACTTC
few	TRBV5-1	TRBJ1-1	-	CASSLGLETEAFF	TGCGCCAGCAGCTTGGGATTGGAAACTGAAGCTTTCTTT
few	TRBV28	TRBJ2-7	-	CASLGNYEQYF	TGTGCCAGCCTGGGGAACTACGAGCAGTACTTC
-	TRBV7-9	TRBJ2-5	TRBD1	CASSQSNRGAKETQYF	TGTGCCAGCAGCCAGTCTAACAGGGGGGCGAAGGAGACCCAGTACTTC
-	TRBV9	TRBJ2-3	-	CASSVGTDTQYF	TGTGCCAGCAGCGTAGGGACAGATACGCAGTATTTT
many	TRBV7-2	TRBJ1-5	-	CASSRALYSNQPQHF	TGTGCCAGCAGCCGGGCCCTTTATAGCAATCAGCCCCAGCATTTT
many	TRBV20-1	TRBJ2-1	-	CSAVRRNQFF	TGCAGTGCTGTTCGCAGGAATCAGTTCTTC
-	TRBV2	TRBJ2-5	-	CASNEYWGGGETQYF	TGTGCCAGCAATGAGTACTGGGGAGGCGGAGAGACCCAGTACTTC
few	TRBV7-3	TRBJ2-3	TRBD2	CASSPPSGSGGADTQYF	TGTGCCAGCAGCCCCCCCTCAGGTAGCGGGGGGGCCGATACGCAGTATTTT
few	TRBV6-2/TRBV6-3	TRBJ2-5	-	CASGSGVQETQYF	TGTGCCAGCGGTTCGGGAGTTCAAGAGACCCAGTACTTC
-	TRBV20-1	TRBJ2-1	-	CSARTDLSSYNEQFF	TGCAGTGCTAGAACTGACCTCAGCTCCTACAATGAGCAGTTCTTC